One and the same sample provided the 20 T cell receptor beta chains below, sequenced in a study of blood T cells in healthy people across ages. Primed by a sample-barcoded 5' primer and a J-beta primer mix, a second PCR proceeded for 7 to 11 cycles. TCRdb fed the 5' RACE reads into MiXCR, producing one record per CDR3 protein. Found here are about a million distinct CDR3 sequences, 48% of them singletons; the top ten hold about an eighth. The sequencing input was blood. All receptors come from a man aged 25-45 years in good health.

This clonotype was observed a few times. The chain carries TRBV10-3 and TRBJ2-3; D uncertain. Trimming left V 7 bases short and J 3 bases short, with 11 bases between. This CDR3 has 13 amino acids. Per germline, CDR1 ENHRY and CDR2 SYGVKD. The CDR3 protein is CAITSDLTDTQYF. In DNA form, the CDR3 reads TGTGCCATCACGAGTGATTTGACAGATACGCAGTATTTT.

This clonotype was seen only a few times. The chain combines TRBV28 with TRBJ2-5, with TRBD1 as a possible D gene (6 bases). Deletions cut 3 bases from V and 2 bases from J, with 13 bases between. Per germline, CDR1 MDHEN and CDR2 SYDVKM. CDR3 length: 15 amino acids. CDR3 sequence: CASSFQGIQQETQYF. CDR3 nucleotides: TGTGCCAGCAGTTTTCAGGGGATCCAACAAGAGACCCAGTACTTC.

This clonotype was observed a few times. The V gene is TRBV5-1, the J gene TRBJ2-1; no clear D gene. The germline V and J ends were trimmed by 3 bases and 0 bases, with 7 bases remaining between them. The CDR3 extends over 14 amino acids. CDR1 and CDR2 from the germline V gene are SGHRS and YFSETQ. This chain's CDR3 is CASSYGTSYNEQFF. CDR3 in DNA: TGCGCCAGCAGCTATGGCACCTCCTACAATGAGCAGTTCTTC.

This chain connects TRBV6-1 to TRBJ1-2; 10 nucleotides line up with TRBD1. Germline-derived CDR1 and CDR2 are MNHNS and SASEGT. The CDR3 runs 15 residues. V dropped 8 bases and J dropped 2; count of bases not matched to a gene: 8. Here the CDR3 reads CASARDRGNNYGYTF. DNA for the CDR3: TGTGCCAGCGCCCGGGACAGGGGCAACAACTATGGCTACACCTTC.

The chain couples TRBV6-2 or TRBV6-3 to TRBJ2-1; 13 bases map to TRBD2. The DNA end is more similar to TRBJ2-7, so the J call may be wrong. Germline V gene lookup returns CDR1 MNHEY and CDR2 SVGEGT. This CDR3 is 18 amino acids long. This CDR3 is CASSYPLLLAGGPNEQYF. In DNA form, the CDR3 reads TGTGCCAGCAGTTACCCCCTCTTACTAGCGGGGGGGCCCAATGAGCAGTACTTC.

There are a few counts of this clonotype. The chain has TRBV20-1 and TRBJ2-7; 7 bases are a match to TRBD1. CDR3 length: 16 residues. V lost 3 bases to trimming and J lost 2 bases; unmatched junction nucleotides: 13. Germline V gene sequence: CDR1 DFQATT, CDR2 SNEGSKA (reference sequence). The CDR3 DNA follows: TGCAGTGCTAGTGCCTCGACAGGGTTTGATCCCTACGAGCAGTACTTC. Its translation: CSASASTGFDPYEQYF.

The chain employs TRBV5-1 and TRBJ2-5; no firm D call. This CDR3 contains 14 residues. From germline, CDR1 is SGHRS and CDR2 YFSETQ. The V gene lost 0 bases and the J gene lost 5 bases, with 11 bases spanning the gap. CDR3 nucleotides: TGCGCCAGCAGCTTGGCGGCCCTGACGGAGACCCAGTACTTC. It encodes CASSLAALTETQYF. Full variable domain (missing parts from reference TRBV5-1 and TRBJ2-5): KAGVTQTPRYLIKTRGQQVTLSCSPISGHRSVSWYQQTPGQGLQFLFEYFSETQRNKGNFPGRFSGRQFSNSRSEMNVSTLELGDSALYLCASSLAALTETQYFGPGTRLLVL.

This clonotype occurred a few times. The chain joins TRBV6-2 or TRBV6-3 to TRBJ2-6; 10 bases are shared with TRBD1. Germline V gene lookup returns CDR1 MNHEY and CDR2 SVGEGT. Trimming at V came to 5 bases and at J to 9 bases, leaving 7 bases not matched to a gene. The CDR3 runs to 15 residues. CDR3 region: CASSSRDRGVNVLTF. CDR3 sequence (DNA): TGTGCCAGCAGTAGCCGGGACAGGGGTGTCAACGTCCTGACTTTC.

This clonotype appeared a few times. As DNA, the CDR3 is TGTGCCAGCAGTTTTGGGGGAGCCCCCACAGATACGCAGTATTTT. Its translation is CASSFGGAPTDTQYF. This sequence joins TRBV12-3 or TRBV12-4 and TRBJ2-3; the D call may be TRBD1 or TRBD2 (5 bases each). Trimming removed 3 bases from V and 2 bases from J, with 12 bases in between. The CDR3 loop spans 15 amino acids.

This clonotype was found a few times. CDR3 sequence reads: CAISEPAGSGGNTDTQYF. In DNA, the CDR3 is TGTGCCATCAGTGAGCCCGCGGGATCGGGGGGCAACACAGATACGCAGTATTTT. The rearrangement uses TRBV10-3 and TRBJ2-3; D may be TRBD2 (7 bases). This CDR3 has 18 amino acids. Germline V gene sequence: CDR1 ENHRY, CDR2 SYGVKD. V lost 2 bases and J 2 bases, leaving 20 bases between the germline ends.

The chain combines TRBV3-1 with TRBJ1-1; possibly TRBD1 for D (6 bases). V was trimmed by 3 bases and J by 7 bases, leaving 15 bases between them. CDR1 is LGHDT and CDR2 is YNNKEL in the germline V gene (reference sequence). There are 14 residues in the CDR3. The CDR3, as DNA: TGTGCCAGCAGCCACTCACCCGGCAGGGGTGAAGCTTTCTTT. Encoded protein: CASSHSPGRGEAFF.

To note about this clonotype: Germline and junction disagree at one end, which may indicate a read error. This chain connects TRBV4-1 to TRBJ2-3; 8 bases agree with TRBD2. Germline assignment: CDR1 MGHRA and CDR2 YSYEKL. The CDR3 length is 16 residues. This CDR3 is CASSQGDGGATDTKYF. CDR3 sequence (DNA): TGCGCCAGCAGCCAAGGCGACGGGGGGGCGACAGATACGAAGTATTTT.

This clonotype was counted a single time. The V and J genes are TRBV3-1 and TRBJ2-5; 14 nucleotides line up with TRBD2. With V trimmed by 1 base and J by 2 bases, 6 bases remained unmatched. The CDR3 covers 18 residues. Germline CDR1 is LGHDT and CDR2 is YNNKEL (reference sequence). Here the CDR3 DNA reads TGTGCCAGCAGCCAAGCTGGACTAGCGGGGGGCCTGCAAGAGACCCAGTACTTC. Translating gives CASSQAGLAGGLQETQYF.

The chain combines TRBV2 with TRBJ1-5; possible D gene TRBD1, 6 bases. Trimming pared 6 bases from V and 3 bases from J, leaving 12 bases between. The CDR3 spans 14 residues. The germline V gene encodes CDR1 SNHLY and CDR2 FYNNEI. CDR3 amino acids: CASRTGYTNQPQHF. As DNA, the CDR3 is TGTGCCAGCAGAACAGGGTACACCAATCAGCCCCAGCATTTT.

V and J are TRBV4-1 and TRBJ2-3; unclear D gene. V was pared by 6 bases and J by 7 bases, with 8 bases between. The CDR3 contains 11 residues. CDR1 is MGHRA and CDR2 is YSYEKL in the germline V gene. The CDR3 reads CASRGTNTQYF. In DNA form, the CDR3 reads TGCGCCAGCAGGGGTACGAATACGCAGTATTTT.

This clonotype showed up just a few times. The chain recombines TRBV7-9 with TRBJ1-6; D remains unclear. The V end was cut by 1 base, the J end by 10 bases, with 11 bases between. The CDR3 spans 14 residues. Germline lookup yields CDR1 SEHNR and CDR2 FQNEAQ (reference sequence). The CDR3 DNA sequence: TGTGCCAGCAGCTTAGGCCGAGGGAACTCACCCCTCCACTTT. Encoded protein: CASSLGRGNSPLHF. Drawing the rest from reference TRBV7-9 and TRBJ1-6, the complete variable domain is DTGVSQNPRHKITKRGQNVTFRCDPISEHNRLYWYRQTLGQGPEFLTYFQNEAQLEKSRLLSDRFSAERPKGSFSTLEIQRTEQGDSAMYLCASSLGRGNSPLHFGNGTRLTVT.

This rearrangement joins TRBV28 to TRBJ1-5; D remains ambiguous. The V gene's germline CDR1 is MDHEN and CDR2 SYDVKM. V was shortened by 8 bases and J by 8 bases, with 13 bases between the two germline ends. The CDR3 totals 12 residues. CDR3: CASGASKEPQHF. The CDR3 nucleotides read TGTGCCAGCGGAGCCTCAAAGGAGCCCCAGCATTTT.

Comments on this clonotype: At one boundary the junction diverges from the germline segment, which might be a read error. V and J are TRBV5-1 and TRBJ2-7, with a tentative D call TRBD2 (6 bases). The CDR3 runs 13 residues. Germline loops: CDR1 SGHRS, CDR2 YFSETQ. The CDR3 is CAGSLDYSYEQYF. CDR3 nucleotides: TGCGCCGGCAGCTTGGACTACTCCTACGAGCAGTACTTC.

The V gene is TRBV6-2 or TRBV6-3, the J gene TRBJ2-4, with D perhaps TRBD1 (6 bases). CDR3 size: 14 residues. V lost 5 bases to trimming and J lost 3 bases, with 11 bases between them. Germline values: CDR1 MNHEY, CDR2 SVGEGT. The CDR3 region has the DNA TGTGCCAGCAGTAAGGACAGAAGCAAAAACATTCAGTACTTC. Translated, it gives CASSKDRSKNIQYF.

V and J are TRBV4-1 and TRBJ2-7; either TRBD1 or TRBD2 may supply D (7 bases each). Matching the DNA end better, TRBJ2-4 makes the J call doubtful. The CDR3 length is 16 residues. Per germline, CDR1 MGHRA and CDR2 YSYEKL. The CDR3 DNA reads as TGCGCCAGCAGCCAACAGGGGGGGTCGGGCAGGGGCATTCAGTACTTC. Residues: CASSQQGGSGRGIQYF.